These 27 T cell receptor beta chains share one sample of origin, sequenced in a study of identifying expanded T cells in peripheral blood. Assay used: immunoSEQ multiplex PCR; TCRdb lists only in-frame clones, some missing. The data contain around 100,000 clones, roughly 90% of them singletons. Source material: blood. The receptors were sampled from a person aged 18-70 years in good health.

This chain joins TRBV13 and TRBJ2-2; possibly TRBD1 for D (6 bases). Germline lookup yields CDR1 PRHDT and CDR2 FYEKMQ (reference sequence). The V and J ends lost 5 bases and 1 base respectively, with 8 bases between them. This CDR3 has 14 residues. CDR3 nucleotide sequence: TGTGCCAGCAGCCGAGGGGGGAACACCGGGGAGCTGTTTTTT. It codes for CASSRGGNTGELFF.

V usage is TRBV28 and J usage is TRBJ2-7, with 8 nucleotides matching TRBD1. Germline V gene data show CDR1 as MDHEN and CDR2 as SYDVKM. The CDR3 loop spans 18 amino acids. V gave up 7 bases and J gave up 6 bases; unmatched junction bases: 23. CDR3 in amino acids: CASTPRPGGGPPRGEQYF. As DNA, the CDR3 is TGTGCCAGCACTCCGAGGCCAGGGGGCGGACCTCCGAGGGGCGAGCAGTACTTC.

In this sample, this clone turned up a few times. The chain uses TRBV5-3 and TRBJ1-6; D might be TRBD1 (6 bases). TRBV5-3 is labeled an ORF, and its function is uncertain. Trimming took off 7 bases at V and 7 bases at J, with 27 bases between the two ends. The CDR3 extends over 18 amino acids. CDR3 DNA sequence: TGTGCCAGACGCAAGAAGGGGGGGCTTCCGGGCCACAATTCACCCCTCCACTTT. This translates into CARRKKGGLPGHNSPLHF.

CDR3 loop: CAISDLQGGAGTQYF. The CDR3 bases are TGTGCCATCAGTGATCTGCAAGGAGGGGCTGGTACGCAGTATTTT. The chain employs TRBV10-3 and TRBJ2-3; the D gene is possibly TRBD2 (6 bases). CDR1 and CDR2 (germline): ENHRY, SYGVKD. This CDR3 spans 15 amino acids. Trimming removed 3 bases from V and 8 bases from J, with 18 bases in between.

This chain uses TRBV10-3 with TRBJ1-4; maybe TRBD1 (5 bases). The CDR3 runs 14 residues. Germline V gene lookup returns CDR1 ENHRY and CDR2 SYGVKD. Trimming took 10 bases from V and 7 from J, leaving 19 bases between them. The CDR3 region is CATGDARSSEKLFF. The CDR3, as DNA: TGTGCCACGGGGGACGCCAGATCTAGTGAAAAACTGTTTTTT.

V gene TRBV27 combines with J gene TRBJ2-3; 7 nucleotides agree with TRBD1. Germline V lookup: CDR1 MNHEY, CDR2 SMNVEV (reference sequence). This CDR3 contains 15 residues. V was clipped by 6 bases and J by 1 base; unmatched bases: 7. The chain's CDR3 is CASSKGAPGTDTQYF. The CDR3 DNA sequence: TGTGCCAGCAGCAAGGGGGCCCCCGGCACAGATACGCAGTATTTT.

V usage is TRBV5-1 and J usage is TRBJ2-5; 15 bases agree with TRBD2. CDR3 size: 16 residues. Trimming cost V 4 bases and J 3 bases; bases outside gene matches: 4. Germline V gene data show CDR1 as SGHRS and CDR2 as YFSETQ. The CDR3 spells CASSERTSGREETQYF. Here the CDR3 DNA reads TGCGCCAGCAGCGAAAGGACTAGCGGGAGGGAAGAGACCCAGTACTTC.

The rearrangement joins TRBV6-5 to TRBJ1-6; D gene unclear. From germline, CDR1 is MNHEY and CDR2 SVGAGI. The CDR3 extends over 14 amino acids. Trimming removed 8 bases from V and 7 bases from J, with 15 bases in between. The CDR3 sequence: CASCNARANSPLHF. The CDR3, as DNA: TGTGCCAGCTGCAATGCCCGGGCCAATTCACCCCTCCACTTT.

The table lists this clone with a count of one. This sequence joins TRBV28 and TRBJ2-1; no clear D. Germline assignment: CDR1 MDHEN and CDR2 SYDVKM. The germline V and J ends were trimmed by 3 bases and 4 bases, with 10 bases remaining between them. The CDR3 covers 14 residues. The chain's CDR3 is CASSFESPYNEQFF. Written as DNA, the CDR3 is TGTGCCAGCAGTTTCGAATCCCCATACAATGAGCAGTTCTTC.

CDR3 region: CASSFSPNYGYTF. The CDR3 coding sequence is TGTGCCAGCAGTTTCAGCCCAAACTATGGCTACACCTTC. The genes are TRBV28 and TRBJ1-2, with D unclear. The CDR3 has 13 residues. The germline V gene has CDR1 MDHEN and CDR2 SYDVKM. V lost 3 bases to trimming and J lost 2 bases, with 7 bases between them.

The chain is built from TRBV7-2 and TRBJ2-3, with D maybe TRBD1 (5 bases). This CDR3 has 15 residues. The germline V gene has CDR1 SGHTA and CDR2 FQGNSA. The V end was cut by 2 bases, the J end by 0 bases, with 9 bases between. This CDR3 is CASSLRQLSTDTQYF. The CDR3 DNA reads as TGTGCCAGCAGCTTACGACAGCTGAGCACAGATACGCAGTATTTT. Full variable domain (outside the CDR3, taken from reference TRBV7-2 and TRBJ2-3): GAGVSQSPSNKVTEKGKDVELRCDPISGHTALYWYRQSLGQGLEFLIYFQGNSAPDKSGLPSDRFSAERTGGSVSTLTIQRTQQEDSAVYLCASSLRQLSTDTQYFGPGTRLTVL.

This clone was detected once. V gene TRBV7-2 combines with J gene TRBJ1-2; D perhaps matches TRBD1 (5 bases). V dropped 1 base and J dropped 1 base, with 7 bases sitting between them. The CDR3 runs 14 residues. Germline-derived CDR1 and CDR2 are SGHTA and FQGNSA. The CDR3 sequence: CASSLGQLNYGYTF. DNA for the CDR3: TGTGCCAGCAGCTTAGGACAGCTTAACTATGGCTACACCTTC.

The chain is built from TRBV4-1 and TRBJ1-6; D not certain. V lost 4 bases and J 5 bases, leaving 15 bases between the germline ends. The CDR3 runs to 16 residues. CDR1 MGHRA and CDR2 YSYEKL come from the germline V gene. CDR3: CASSRTQTKNNSPLHF. CDR3 DNA: TGCGCCAGCAGCCGAACTCAGACGAAAAATAATTCACCCCTCCACTTT.

The rearrangement joins TRBV19 to TRBJ2-1; D not resolved. The CDR3 has 11 amino acids. The V and J ends lost 11 bases and 4 bases respectively, with 9 bases between them. Germline CDR1 LNHDA, CDR2 SQIVND (reference sequence). The CDR3 protein is CASLAYNEQFF. The CDR3 bases are TGTGCCTCTTTGGCGTACAATGAGCAGTTCTTC.

J is TRBJ2-3 and V is TRBV10-3; 14 bases are shared with TRBD2. With V trimmed by 6 bases and J by 4 bases, 3 bases remained unmatched. Germline CDR1 is ENHRY and CDR2 is SYGVKD. The CDR3 covers 15 residues. CDR3 nucleotide sequence: TGTGCCATCAGCCCGACTAGCGGGGGGGCAGATACGCAGTATTTT. It specifies CAISPTSGGADTQYF.

The chain links TRBV7-8 to TRBJ2-5; no firm D call. In germline, CDR1 is SGHVS, CDR2 FQNEAQ. Trimming pared 6 bases from V and 4 bases from J, leaving 12 bases between. The CDR3 loop spans 13 amino acids. The CDR3 reads CASSARMAETQYF. CDR3 DNA sequence: TGTGCCAGCAGTGCGAGAATGGCAGAGACCCAGTACTTC.

The chain employs TRBV19 and TRBJ2-3; D is possibly TRBD1 or TRBD2 (5 bases each). Germline values: CDR1 LNHDA, CDR2 SQIVND (reference sequence). The CDR3 is 13 residues long. V lost 8 bases, J lost 1 base, and 10 bases lay in between. The CDR3 region has the DNA TGTGCCAGTCATCTGGGGGGCACAGATACGCAGTATTTT. It encodes CASHLGGTDTQYF.

This clone occurred once. J is TRBJ1-1 and V is TRBV21-1. TRBV21-1 is shown as a pseudogene. The CDR3 is 13 amino acids. CDR3 protein: CASSKRTGPLAFF. CDR3 DNA: TGTGCCAGCAGCAAACGGACGGGGCCGCTGGCTTTCTTT.

The rearrangement uses TRBV28 and TRBJ2-5; 11 bases align to TRBD2. The CDR3 extends over 15 amino acids. In germline, CDR1 is MDHEN, CDR2 SYDVKM. Trimming took 4 bases from V and 4 from J; bases not matched to a gene: 5. CDR3 sequence (DNA): TGTGCCAGCAGTTCACTAGCGGGGGCCCTAGAGACCCAGTACTTC. Amino acid sequence: CASSSLAGALETQYF.

This clone occurred a few times. The rearrangement joins TRBV19 to TRBJ1-6; perhaps TRBD1 as D (5 bases). Germline CDR1 LNHDA, CDR2 SQIVND (reference sequence). Trimming left V 10 bases short and J 8 bases short, with 18 bases between. There are 14 residues in the CDR3. CDR3 loop: CATQTGPGYSPLHF. The CDR3 coding sequence is TGTGCCACTCAAACGGGACCTGGGTATTCACCCCTCCACTTT.

The chain combines TRBV4-3 with TRBJ1-1; D gene unclear. Per germline, CDR1 LGHNA and CDR2 YSLEER. CDR3 size: 15 residues. Trimming took 0 bases from V and 1 from J, leaving 9 bases between them. The CDR3 DNA reads TGCGCCAGCAGCCAAGATTTCAACGCGAACACTGAAGCTTTCTTT. Encoded protein: CASSQDFNANTEAFF.

The chain recombines TRBV10-1 with TRBJ2-3, with 7 bases lining up with TRBD2. Germline lookup yields CDR1 WNHNN and CDR2 SYGVQD (reference sequence). Trimming at V came to 4 bases and at J to 5 bases, leaving 9 bases not matched to a gene. The length of the CDR3 is 15 residues. The CDR3 is CASSGAGREGDTQYF. The CDR3 nucleotides read TGCGCCAGCAGTGGAGCGGGACGTGAGGGAGATACGCAGTATTTT.

The chain recombines TRBV7-2 with TRBJ2-3, with TRBD1 matching 8 bases. The junction had 7 bases not matched to a gene; V was cut back by 3 bases and J by 14 bases. This CDR3 comprises 12 residues. The germline gives CDR1 SGHTA, CDR2 FQGNSA. The CDR3 sequence is CASSFDTGTGYF. The CDR3 DNA reads as TGTGCCAGCAGCTTCGATACCGGGACAGGGTATTTT.

CDR3 region: CASSQGAGAILYNEQFF. The CDR3 DNA sequence: TGTGCCAGCAGCCAAGGAGCGGGGGCGATACTCTACAATGAGCAGTTCTTC. The chain couples TRBV4-2 to TRBJ2-1; 8 nucleotides match TRBD2. From germline, CDR1 is LGHNA and CDR2 YNFKEQ. V shed 1 base and J 3 bases; nucleotides not matched to a gene: 8. The CDR3 spans 17 residues.

V is TRBV18 and J is TRBJ2-7, with a possible D match to TRBD1 (6 bases). V dropped 3 bases and J dropped 2 bases, with 8 bases sitting between them. This CDR3 comprises 13 residues. Germline-derived CDR1 and CDR2 are KGHSH and LQKENI. CDR3 sequence (DNA): TGTGCCAGCTCACCGGGACACCCCTACGAGCAGTACTTC. It codes for CASSPGHPYEQYF.

A remark on this clone: Within the sample, other DNA sequences also encode this same CDR3. The chain joins TRBV20-1 to TRBJ2-7; no definite D call. Trimming pared 5 bases from V and 1 base from J, leaving 6 bases between. This CDR3 is 11 amino acids long. Germline V gives CDR1 DFQATT, CDR2 SNEGSKA (reference sequence). The CDR3 region is CSAGDSYEQYF. CDR3 nucleotides: TGCAGTGCTGGGGATTCCTACGAGCAGTACTTC.

Of note for this clone: Different DNA sequences within this sample yield the same CDR3. J is TRBJ2-1 and V is TRBV5-1; D uncertain. CDR3 length: 14 amino acids. Trimming cost V 0 bases and J 3 bases, with 7 bases left between them. Germline lookup yields CDR1 SGHRS and CDR2 YFSETQ. In nucleotides, the CDR3 is TGCGCCAGCAGCTTGGGGCAGAACTACAATGAGCAGTTCTTC. The encoded protein is CASSLGQNYNEQFF. Full variable domain (rest looked up from reference TRBV5-1 and TRBJ2-1): KAGVTQTPRYLIKTRGQQVTLSCSPISGHRSVSWYQQTPGQGLQFLFEYFSETQRNKGNFPGRFSGRQFSNSRSEMNVSTLELGDSALYLCASSLGQNYNEQFFGPGTRLTVL.